A single sample gave rise to the 9 T cell receptor beta chains below, sequenced in a study of vaccination and CD4 T cells after COVID-19. Their target antigens are unknown. An Oncomine TCR Beta short-read assay was used to sequence the DNA from cultured CD4+ T cells. In TCRdb, the PCR reads were re-called with MiXCR into one record per CDR3 protein. The repertoire holds under 8,000 distinct CDR3 sequences, with less than 55% as singletons. Treatment reported: roughly 11-day PBMC culture with coronavirus spike peptide pools or control peptides (ViraFEST assay). Unexposed donor CD4+ T cells predated the COVID-19 pandemic, collected 2011-2018. Sample: CD4+ T cells from blood, cultured in vitro. Receptors were obtained from a human donor in good health.

The genes are TRBV6-1 and TRBJ1-2; the D is unclear. The germline V gene has CDR1 MNHNS and CDR2 SASEGT. V gave up 2 bases and J gave up 6 bases, with 13 bases separating them. The CDR3 is 14 residues long. The CDR3 protein is CASSEPGRGHGYTF. DNA of the CDR3: TGTGCCAGCAGTGAACCGGGCCGAGGGCATGGCTACACCTTC.

The sample holds a few counts of this clonotype. The rearrangement uses TRBV7-2 and TRBJ1-2; D is possibly TRBD1 (5 bases). This CDR3 has 17 amino acids. Germline values: CDR1 SGHTA, CDR2 FQGNSA. V was trimmed by 5 bases and J by 0 bases, leaving 19 bases between them. CDR3 sequence reads: CASSPGRPSFTNYGYTF. Written as DNA, the CDR3 is TGTGCCAGCAGCCCGGGACGGCCATCGTTCACTAACTATGGCTACACCTTC.

This chain joins TRBV2 and TRBJ2-5; D perhaps matches TRBD2 (6 bases). Trimming left V 10 bases short and J 0 bases short, with 12 bases between. The CDR3 totals 13 residues. Germline lookup yields CDR1 SNHLY and CDR2 FYNNEI. The CDR3: CATKRAHQETQYF. DNA of the CDR3: TGTGCCACCAAGCGGGCGCACCAAGAGACCCAGTACTTC.

Here the CDR3 DNA reads TGTGCCAGCAGCAAAGAGTTGGACTATGGCTACACCTTC. Amino acid sequence: CASSKELDYGYTF. The V and J genes are TRBV11-2 and TRBJ1-2, with D hard to call. Trimming cost V 5 bases and J 3 bases, with 10 bases left between them. The CDR3 loop spans 13 amino acids. Germline V gives CDR1 SGHAT, CDR2 FQNNGV.

V gene TRBV24-1 combines with J gene TRBJ2-3; 10 nucleotides align to TRBD1. Trimming at V came to 3 bases and at J to 6 bases, leaving 14 bases not matched to a gene. The CDR3 runs to 18 residues. Germline V gives CDR1 KGHDR, CDR2 SFDVKD. The CDR3 DNA is TGTGCCACCAGTGATAGGAGGCCGGGACAGGGGAACCGGGATACGCAGTATTTT. Its translation: CATSDRRPGQGNRDTQYF.

The DNA for the CDR3 is TGTGCCAGCAGTGATGGTTGGGGGGGCCCTATGAGCTACACCTTC. This sequence encodes CASSDGWGGPMSYTF. This rearrangement joins TRBV2 to TRBJ1-2, with D possibly being TRBD1 (6 bases). Germline CDR1 and CDR2: SNHLY and FYNNEI. V shed 3 bases and J shed 9 bases, with 20 bases lying between them. The CDR3 length is 15 residues.

The V call is TRBV10-1, the J call TRBJ1-1, with a weak D call TRBD1 (5 bases). There are 12 residues in the CDR3. Trimming left V 5 bases short and J 7 bases short, with 11 bases between. The germline gives CDR1 WNHNN, CDR2 SYGVQD (reference sequence). The DNA of the CDR3 is TGCGCCAGCAGTCGACCCCAGGGTGAAGCTTTCTTT. Protein product: CASSRPQGEAFF.

The chain combines TRBV20-1 with TRBJ1-6; D is unclear. Germline V gene lookup returns CDR1 DFQATT and CDR2 SNEGSKA (reference sequence). Trimming stripped 2 bases from V and 0 bases from J, with 14 bases between. The CDR3 sequence is 17 residues long. The CDR3 DNA sequence: TGCAGTGCTAGAATCCTACCCGCGAGCTCCTATAATTCACCCCTCCACTTT. Residues: CSARILPASSYNSPLHF.

The chain employs TRBV6-5 and TRBJ1-1; 9 positions match TRBD1. Germline values: CDR1 MNHEY, CDR2 SVGAGI. This CDR3 has 16 amino acids. V was clipped by 0 bases and J by 0 bases; unmatched bases: 2. The CDR3 sequence: CASSYSGTGMNTEAFF. The CDR3 DNA reads as TGTGCCAGCAGTTACTCAGGGACAGGGATGAACACTGAAGCTTTCTTT.